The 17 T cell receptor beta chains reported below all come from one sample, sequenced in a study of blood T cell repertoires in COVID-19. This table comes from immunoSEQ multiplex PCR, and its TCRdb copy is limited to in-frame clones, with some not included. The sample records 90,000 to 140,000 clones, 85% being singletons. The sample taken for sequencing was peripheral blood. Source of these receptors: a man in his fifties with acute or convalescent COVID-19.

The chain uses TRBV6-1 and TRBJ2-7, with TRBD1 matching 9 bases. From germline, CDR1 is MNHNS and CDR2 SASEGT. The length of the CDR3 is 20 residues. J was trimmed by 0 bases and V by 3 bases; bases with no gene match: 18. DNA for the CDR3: TGTGCCAGCAGTGATCATACGGGGACAGGGACCCTAAGGAGCTCCTACGAGCAGTACTTC. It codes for CASSDHTGTGTLRSSYEQYF.

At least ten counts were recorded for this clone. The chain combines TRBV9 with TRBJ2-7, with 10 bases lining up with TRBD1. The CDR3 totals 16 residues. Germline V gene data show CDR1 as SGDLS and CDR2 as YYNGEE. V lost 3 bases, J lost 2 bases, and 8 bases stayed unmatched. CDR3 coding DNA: TGTGCCAGCAGCGCCTCCGGGACAGGGGTCCCCTACGAGCAGTACTTC. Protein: CASSASGTGVPYEQYF.

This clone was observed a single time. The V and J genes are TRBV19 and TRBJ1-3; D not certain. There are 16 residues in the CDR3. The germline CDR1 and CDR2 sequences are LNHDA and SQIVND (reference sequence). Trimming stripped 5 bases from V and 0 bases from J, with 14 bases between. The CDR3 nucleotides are TGTGCCAGTAGTCTAGGACTGACCCACTCTGGAAACACCATATATTTT. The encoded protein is CASSLGLTHSGNTIYF.

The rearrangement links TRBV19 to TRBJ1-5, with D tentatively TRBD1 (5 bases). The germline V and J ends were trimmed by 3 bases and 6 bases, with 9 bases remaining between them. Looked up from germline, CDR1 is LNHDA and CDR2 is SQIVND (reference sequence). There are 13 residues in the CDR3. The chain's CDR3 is CASSIQGGQPQHF. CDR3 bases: TGTGCCAGTAGTATCCAGGGAGGTCAGCCCCAGCATTTT.

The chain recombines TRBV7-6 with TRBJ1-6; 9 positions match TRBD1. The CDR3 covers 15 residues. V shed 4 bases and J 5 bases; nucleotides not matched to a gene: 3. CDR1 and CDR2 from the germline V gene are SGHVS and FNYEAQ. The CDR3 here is CASSSGQGHNSPLHF. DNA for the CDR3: TGTGCCAGCAGCTCGGGACAGGGCCATAATTCACCCCTCCACTTT.

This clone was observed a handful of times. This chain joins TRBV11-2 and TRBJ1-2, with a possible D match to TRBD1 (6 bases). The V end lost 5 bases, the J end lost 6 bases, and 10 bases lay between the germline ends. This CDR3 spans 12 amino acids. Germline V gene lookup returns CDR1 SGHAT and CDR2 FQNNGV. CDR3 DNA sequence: TGTGCCAGCAGCGCCCGGGACAATGGCTACACCTTC. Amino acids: CASSARDNGYTF. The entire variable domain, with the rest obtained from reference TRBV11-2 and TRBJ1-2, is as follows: EAGVAQSPRYKIIEKRQSVAFWCNPISGHATLYWYQQILGQGPKLLIQFQNNGVVDDSQLPKDRFSAERLKGVDSTLKIQPAKLEDSAVYLCASSARDNGYTFGSGTRLTVV.

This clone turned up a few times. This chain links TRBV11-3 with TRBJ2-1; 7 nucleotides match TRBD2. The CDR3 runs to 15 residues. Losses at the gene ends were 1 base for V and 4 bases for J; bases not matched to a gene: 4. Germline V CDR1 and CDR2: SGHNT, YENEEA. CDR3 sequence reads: CASSLGAGWYNEQFF. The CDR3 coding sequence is TGTGCCAGCAGCTTAGGAGCGGGGTGGTACAATGAGCAGTTCTTC.

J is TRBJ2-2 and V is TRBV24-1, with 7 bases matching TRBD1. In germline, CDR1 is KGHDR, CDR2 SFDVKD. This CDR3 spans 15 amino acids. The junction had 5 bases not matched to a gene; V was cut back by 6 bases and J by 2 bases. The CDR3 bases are TGTGCCACCAGTACCGGGACAGAAAACACCGGGGAGCTGTTTTTT. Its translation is CATSTGTENTGELFF.

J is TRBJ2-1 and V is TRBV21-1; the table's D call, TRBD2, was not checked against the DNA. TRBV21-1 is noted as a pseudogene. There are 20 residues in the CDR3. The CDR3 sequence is CASSKPPSGDNGPNYNEQFF. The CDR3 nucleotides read TGTGCCAGCAGCAAACCGCCTAGCGGGGACAACGGACCTAACTACAATGAGCAGTTCTTC.

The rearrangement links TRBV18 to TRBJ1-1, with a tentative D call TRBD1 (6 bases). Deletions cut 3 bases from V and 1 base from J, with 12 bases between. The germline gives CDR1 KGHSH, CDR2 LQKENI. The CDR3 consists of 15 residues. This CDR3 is CASSPIQGQNTEAFF. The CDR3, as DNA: TGTGCCAGCTCACCTATCCAGGGGCAGAACACTGAAGCTTTCTTT.

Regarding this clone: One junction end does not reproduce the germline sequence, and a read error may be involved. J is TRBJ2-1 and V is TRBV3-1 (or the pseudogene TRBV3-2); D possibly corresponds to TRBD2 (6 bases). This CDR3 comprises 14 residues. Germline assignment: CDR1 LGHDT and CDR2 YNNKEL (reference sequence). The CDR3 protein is CASSQDTSSGQWIF. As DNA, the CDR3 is TGTGCCAGCAGCCAAGATACATCGAGCGGGCAGTGGATCTTC.

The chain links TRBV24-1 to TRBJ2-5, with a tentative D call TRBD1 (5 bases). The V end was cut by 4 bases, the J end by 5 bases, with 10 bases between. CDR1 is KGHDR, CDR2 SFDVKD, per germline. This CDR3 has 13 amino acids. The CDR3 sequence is CATSDAGSETQYF. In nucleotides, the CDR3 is TGTGCCACCAGTGACGCAGGGTCTGAGACCCAGTACTTC.

DNA for the CDR3: TGCGCCAGCAGCTTGGTTGGGTCTAGCGACGAGCAGTACTTC. This translates into CASSLVGSSDEQYF. This chain uses TRBV5-1 with TRBJ2-7, with D maybe TRBD2 (6 bases). Germline CDR1 and CDR2: SGHRS and YFSETQ. The CDR3 consists of 14 residues. V gave up 0 bases and J gave up 5 bases, with 12 bases separating them.

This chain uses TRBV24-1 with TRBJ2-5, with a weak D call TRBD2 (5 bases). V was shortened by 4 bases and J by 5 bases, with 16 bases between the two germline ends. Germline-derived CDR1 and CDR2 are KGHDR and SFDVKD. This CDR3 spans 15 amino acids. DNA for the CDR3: TGTGCCACCAGTGACACCCCGGACTTACTGGAGACCCAGTACTTC. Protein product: CATSDTPDLLETQYF.

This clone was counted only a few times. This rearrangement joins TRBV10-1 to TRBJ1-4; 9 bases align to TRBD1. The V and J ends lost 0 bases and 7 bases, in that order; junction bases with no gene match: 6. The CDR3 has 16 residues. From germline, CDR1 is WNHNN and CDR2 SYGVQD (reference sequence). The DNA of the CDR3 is TGCGCCAGCAGTGAGTCCACGGGACAGGGTGGTGAAAAACTGTTTTTT. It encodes CASSESTGQGGEKLFF.

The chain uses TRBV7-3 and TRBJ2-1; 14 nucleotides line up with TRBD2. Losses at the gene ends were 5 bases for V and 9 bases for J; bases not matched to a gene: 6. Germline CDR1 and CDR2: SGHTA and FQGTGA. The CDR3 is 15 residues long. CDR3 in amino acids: CASSPRLAGGREQFF. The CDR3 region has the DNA TGTGCCAGCAGCCCCAGACTAGCGGGAGGGCGTGAGCAGTTCTTC.

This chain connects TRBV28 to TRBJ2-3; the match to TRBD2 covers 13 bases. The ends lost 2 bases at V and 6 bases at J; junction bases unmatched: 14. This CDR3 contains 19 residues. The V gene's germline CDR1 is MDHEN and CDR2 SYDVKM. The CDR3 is CASSLASLLAGGPKDTQYF. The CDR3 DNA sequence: TGTGCCAGCAGTTTAGCCTCTTTACTAGCGGGAGGGCCAAAGGATACGCAGTATTTT. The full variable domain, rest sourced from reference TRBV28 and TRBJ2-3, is DVKVTQSSRYLVKRTGEKVFLECVQDMDHENMFWYRQDPGLGLRLIYFSYDVKMKEKGDIPEGYSVSREKKERFSLILESASTNQTSMYLCASSLASLLAGGPKDTQYFGPGTRLTVL.